This T cell receptor beta chain was sequenced in a study of CD8 T cells in ankylosing spondylitis. General observations from the study: Peripheral blood held disease-linked clones only at relatively low frequency, and these were CD8+. One TCR beta motif, made up of 7 or 8 highly homologous variants, appeared characteristic of ankylosing spondylitis blood.

In the case of this clonotype: Its antigen is not known.

Trimming cost V 3 bases and J 2 bases, with 7 bases left between them. This CDR3 is 13 amino acids long. Germline CDR1 is MRHNA and CDR2 is SNTAGT. TCRdb fed the 5' RACE reads into MiXCR, producing one record per CDR3 protein. The profile covers some 700,000 distinct CDR3 sequences, with about 20% appearing a single time and about 19% taken by the ten largest. Source material: blood, either unsorted or a sorted T cell fraction (not recorded which). This clonotype was obtained from a male donor with ankylosing spondylitis. V gene TRBV6-4 combines with J gene TRBJ1-2; the D gene is possibly TRBD1 (5 bases). CDR3 sequence: CASSEGTNYGYTF. Here the CDR3 DNA reads TGTGCCAGCAGTGAAGGGACGAACTATGGCTACACCTTC.